The 28 T cell receptor beta chains below were found in one sample sequenced in a study of cytomegalovirus exposure and HLA in healthy donors. PCR amplification relied on 60 Vbeta primers (plus 13 Jbeta primers). Assay: immunoSEQ multiplex PCR; the TCRdb copy retains only in-frame clones and omits some. The data contain over 130,000 clones, just under 65% of them singletons. The specimen was PBMCs. These receptors were obtained from a woman aged 60-75 years in good health and CMV-seropositive.

J is TRBJ2-3 and V is TRBV7-2, with 10 bases lining up with TRBD2. The CDR3 has 17 amino acids. Germline V gives CDR1 SGHTA, CDR2 FQGNSA. Trimming at V came to 1 base and at J to 1 base, leaving 5 bases not matched to a gene. CDR3 sequence: CASSLVLAGPGTDTQYF. Written as DNA, the CDR3 is TGTGCCAGCAGCTTAGTACTAGCGGGGCCTGGCACAGATACGCAGTATTTT.

There are a few counts of this clone. The CDR3 sequence is CASIPRGNANEKLFF. CDR3 DNA sequence: TGTGCCAGCATTCCTAGGGGGAATGCTAATGAAAAACTGTTTTTT. V usage is TRBV28 and J usage is TRBJ1-4, with D possibly TRBD1 on 6 matching bases. Germline CDR1 reads MDHEN; CDR2 reads SYDVKM. The V end was cut by 7 bases, the J end by 3 bases, with 15 bases between. This CDR3 has 15 residues.

This rearrangement joins TRBV28 to TRBJ1-2, with 8 bases fitting TRBD1. This CDR3 has 14 amino acids. Germline-derived CDR1 and CDR2 are MDHEN and SYDVKM. V lost 6 bases, J lost 8 bases, and 11 bases stayed unmatched. The CDR3 region is CASRTGQGGTGYTF. DNA for the CDR3: TGTGCCAGCAGAACCGGACAGGGCGGTACGGGCTACACCTTC.

This CDR3 is CASSPPGLAGLVDTQYF. In nucleotides, the CDR3 is TGTGCCAGCAGTCCGCCGGGACTAGCGGGACTAGTCGATACGCAGTATTTT. V is TRBV27 and J is TRBJ2-3, with TRBD2 matching 13 bases. The junction had 11 bases not matched to a gene; V was cut back by 5 bases and J by 6 bases. The CDR3 sequence is 17 residues long. CDR1 and CDR2 (germline): MNHEY, SMNVEV (reference sequence).

This clone was seen a handful of times. The V and J genes are TRBV20-1 and TRBJ2-7; perhaps TRBD1 as D (5 bases). This CDR3 is 10 amino acids long. CDR1 and CDR2 (germline): DFQATT, SNEGSKA (reference sequence). The ends were cut back, 3 bases at V and 8 bases at J, with 8 bases in the middle. In nucleotides, the CDR3 is TGCAGTGCTAGCTCAGGGAAGCAGTACTTC. Its translation: CSASSGKQYF.

The rearrangement joins TRBV27 to TRBJ2-1; 8 bases line up with TRBD1. Germline CDR1 and CDR2: MNHEY and SMNVEV (reference sequence). CDR3 size: 14 residues. Trimming took 3 bases from V and 5 from J; bases not matched to a gene: 3. The CDR3 region has the DNA TGTGCCAGCAGTTTCGGGACAGGTGACAATGAGCAGTTCTTC. It encodes CASSFGTGDNEQFF.

The rearrangement links TRBV19 to TRBJ2-3; tentatively, D is TRBD2 (5 bases). V lost 4 bases and J lost 7, with 12 bases in between. Germline CDR1 LNHDA, CDR2 SQIVND (reference sequence). The CDR3 is 13 residues long. The chain's CDR3 is CASSSPEGHTQYF. CDR3 in DNA: TGTGCCAGTAGTAGCCCAGAGGGTCATACGCAGTATTTT.

The J gene is TRBJ2-1, the V gene TRBV5-4, with D perhaps TRBD1 (6 bases). CDR3 length: 15 amino acids. CDR1 and CDR2 from the germline V gene are SGHNT and YYREEE (reference sequence). Trimming cost V 5 bases and J 6 bases, with 18 bases left between them. The CDR3 bases are TGTGCCAGCAGTCCCGGGCAGGGGTTCGGCAATGAGCAGTTCTTC. Protein: CASSPGQGFGNEQFF.

This chain joins TRBV7-3 and TRBJ2-3, with 10 bases matching TRBD2. J lost 6 bases, V lost 1 base, and 13 bases had no gene match. This CDR3 has 18 residues. Germline assignment: CDR1 SGHTA and CDR2 FQGTGA. Here the CDR3 reads CASSLIGRTSGVPDTQYF. The CDR3 DNA sequence: TGTGCCAGCAGCTTAATCGGGAGGACTAGCGGAGTTCCTGATACGCAGTATTTT.

The chain links TRBV9 to TRBJ2-7; D ambiguous. Germline lookup yields CDR1 SGDLS and CDR2 YYNGEE. This CDR3 contains 13 residues. Trimming left V 1 base short and J 3 bases short, with 8 bases between. The CDR3 nucleotides read TGTGCCAGCAGCGTAATCCCCGGCTACGAGCAGTACTTC. Translating gives CASSVIPGYEQYF. The full variable domain, completed using reference TRBV9 and TRBJ2-7, is DSGVTQTPKHLITATGQRVTLRCSPRSGDLSVYWYQQSLDQGLQFLIQYYNGEERAKGNILERFSAQQFPDLHSELNLSSLELGDSALYFCASSVIPGYEQYFGPGTRLTVT.

This chain links TRBV19 with TRBJ2-5, with 9 bases that match TRBD1. TRBJ2-7 explains the end of the DNA better; the J call may be wrong. Per germline, CDR1 LNHDA and CDR2 SQIVND (reference sequence). The CDR3 is 13 residues long. The CDR3: CARPGQGSYEQYF. CDR3 nucleotide sequence: TGTGCCAGACCGGGACAGGGCTCCTACGAGCAGTACTTC.

The chain joins TRBV7-7 to TRBJ2-5, with TRBD2 matching 7 bases. The CDR3 has 12 amino acids. Looked up from germline, CDR1 is SSHAT and CDR2 is FNYEAQ (reference sequence). The CDR3 bases are TGTGCTGGGAGGGAGGAGGAAGAGACCCAGTACTTC. Translating gives CAGREEEETQYF.

The rearrangement links TRBV4-2 to TRBJ1-4; the D is unclear. The germline V gene encodes CDR1 LGHNA and CDR2 YNFKEQ. The CDR3 runs 13 residues. Trimming removed 4 bases from V and 7 bases from J, with 10 bases in between. CDR3 nucleotide sequence: TGTGCCAGCAGCCGAGATTCAGGTGAAAAACTGTTTTTT. It is translated as CASSRDSGEKLFF.

This clone has more than one count but fewer than ten. The chain is built from TRBV7-6 and TRBJ2-3, with D possibly being TRBD2 (6 bases). Germline V lookup: CDR1 SGHVS, CDR2 FNYEAQ. There are 14 residues in the CDR3. V was clipped by 3 bases and J by 4 bases, with 11 bases between them. The CDR3 is CASSFTGSSDTQYF. The CDR3 DNA reads TGTGCCAGCAGCTTCACCGGGAGCTCAGATACGCAGTATTTT. Based on the CDR3 plus reference TRBV7-6 and TRBJ2-3, the full variable domain is GAGVSQSPRYKVTKRGQDVALRCDPISGHVSLYWYRQALGQGPEFLTYFNYEAQQDKSGLPNDRFSAERPEGSISTLTIQRTEQRDSAMYRCASSFTGSSDTQYFGPGTRLTVL.

The chain carries TRBV6-6 and TRBJ1-2; possibly TRBD1 for D (5 bases). The germline gives CDR1 MNHNY, CDR2 SVGAGI (reference sequence). V lost 4 bases, J lost 5 bases, and 11 bases lay in between. The CDR3 runs 13 residues. The CDR3 is CASSSQGGYGYTF. CDR3 sequence (DNA): TGTGCCAGCAGTTCTCAGGGAGGGTATGGCTACACCTTC.

The chain carries TRBV2 and TRBJ1-5, with TRBD1 as a possible D gene (6 bases). The V and J ends lost 10 bases and 0 bases respectively, with 10 bases between them. The CDR3 has 13 residues. Germline values: CDR1 SNHLY, CDR2 FYNNEI. CDR3 in amino acids: CATKQGSNQPQHF. CDR3 nucleotides: TGTGCCACGAAACAGGGTAGCAATCAGCCCCAGCATTTT.

The rearrangement joins TRBV4-1 to TRBJ2-5, with 8 bases that match TRBD2. Losses at the gene ends were 6 bases for V and 7 bases for J; bases not matched to a gene: 16. The V gene's germline CDR1 is MGHRA and CDR2 YSYEKL. The length of the CDR3 is 16 residues. CDR3 nucleotides: TGCGCCAGCAGAGACACCGGGACTAGGAATTGGGGGACCCAGTACTTC. Residues: CASRDTGTRNWGTQYF.

In this sample, this clone turned up once. This chain links TRBV11-2 with TRBJ2-7; 7 nucleotides align to TRBD2. Trimming took 6 bases from V and 6 from J; bases not matched to a gene: 14. Looked up from germline, CDR1 is SGHAT and CDR2 is FQNNGV. CDR3 length equals 15 residues. The CDR3 spells CASSFEGGRAAEQYF. CDR3 DNA: TGTGCCAGCAGTTTCGAGGGAGGGAGAGCCGCCGAGCAGTACTTC.

The chain couples TRBV30 to TRBJ2-1; TRBD1 aligns across 7 bases. The CDR3 has 13 residues. Germline assignment: CDR1 GTSNPN and CDR2 SVGIG (reference sequence). The J segment lost 9 bases and the V segment lost 3 bases, leaving 8 bases of the junction unmatched. The CDR3 bases are TGTGCCTGGAGGCTTACAGGGGTCGGTGAGCAGTTCTTC. This gives the protein CAWRLTGVGEQFF. Combining the CDR3 with reference TRBV30 and TRBJ2-1 gives the whole variable domain SQTIHQWPATLVQPVGSPLSLECTVEGTSNPNLYWYRQAAGRGLQLLFYSVGIGQISSEVPQNLSASRPQDRQFILSSKKLLLSDSGFYLCAWRLTGVGEQFFGPGTRLTVL.

The V call is TRBV7-9, the J call TRBJ2-5; D may be TRBD2 (7 bases). CDR3 length: 15 residues. The V end was cut by 5 bases, the J end by 9 bases, with 22 bases between. From germline, CDR1 is SEHNR and CDR2 FQNEAQ (reference sequence). The CDR3 DNA sequence: TGTGCCAGCAGCCCACCGGGGGGCAGGAGGGAAGCCCAGTACTTC. Translated, it gives CASSPPGGRREAQYF.

In the case of this clone: Other DNA sequences within the sample encode an identical CDR3. The chain has TRBV5-1 and TRBJ2-5; perhaps TRBD2 as D (7 bases). Trimming shortened V by 1 base and J by 5 bases, and 18 bases separated the two germline ends. Germline V CDR1 and CDR2: SGHRS, YFSETQ. This CDR3 is built from 16 residues. CDR3 DNA sequence: TGCGCCAGCAGCTTGCTCGAGGGAGGGGACACGGAGACCCAGTACTTC. Protein: CASSLLEGGDTETQYF. Using reference TRBV5-1 and TRBJ2-5 for the parts outside the CDR3, the full variable domain is KAGVTQTPRYLIKTRGQQVTLSCSPISGHRSVSWYQQTPGQGLQFLFEYFSETQRNKGNFPGRFSGRQFSNSRSEMNVSTLELGDSALYLCASSLLEGGDTETQYFGPGTRLLVL.

The V call is TRBV7-9, the J call TRBJ2-5, with 13 bases that match TRBD2. This CDR3 is built from 16 residues. The junction had 2 bases not matched to a gene; V was cut back by 3 bases and J by 1 base. Germline lookup yields CDR1 SEHNR and CDR2 FQNEAQ (reference sequence). The CDR3 is CASSLGTSGTQETQYF. The CDR3 nucleotides read TGTGCCAGCAGCTTGGGGACTAGCGGGACCCAAGAGACCCAGTACTTC.

This clone was observed many times. The V gene is TRBV28, the J gene TRBJ1-5; 7 nucleotides align to TRBD1. CDR1 and CDR2 (germline): MDHEN, SYDVKM. The CDR3 consists of 14 residues. Germline trimming cut 5 bases from V and 7 bases from J; bases unmatched to any gene: 8. CDR3 residues: CASSLQTGTQPQHF. DNA for the CDR3: TGTGCCAGCAGTCTACAGACAGGGACCCAGCCCCAGCATTTT. Combining the CDR3 with reference TRBV28 and TRBJ1-5 gives the whole variable domain DVKVTQSSRYLVKRTGEKVFLECVQDMDHENMFWYRQDPGLGLRLIYFSYDVKMKEKGDIPEGYSVSREKKERFSLILESASTNQTSMYLCASSLQTGTQPQHFGDGTRLSIL.

V and J are TRBV28 and TRBJ2-1; D gene uncertain. The V end was cut by 6 bases, the J end by 6 bases, with 3 bases between. The CDR3 extends over 10 amino acids. Germline-derived CDR1 and CDR2 are MDHEN and SYDVKM. The CDR3 sequence is CASSFNEQFF. The CDR3 region has the DNA TGTGCCAGCAGCTTCAATGAGCAGTTCTTC.

The chain employs TRBV4-2 and TRBJ2-3; a possible D gene is TRBD2 (6 bases). The CDR3 extends over 15 amino acids. In germline, CDR1 is LGHNA, CDR2 YNFKEQ. Trimming removed 1 base at V and 3 bases at J, with 11 bases between. CDR3 bases: TGTGCCAGCAGCCAAGGCGGGATAGGTACAGATACGCAGTATTTT. Its translation: CASSQGGIGTDTQYF.

The gene calls are TRBV5-1 and TRBJ2-7; a weak D match, TRBD2 (7 bases). V dropped 2 bases and J dropped 4 bases, with 16 bases sitting between them. CDR3 length equals 15 residues. Germline loops: CDR1 SGHRS, CDR2 YFSETQ. CDR3 DNA sequence: TGCGCCAGCAGCTTCGCGGGGGCCGGGGGATACGAGCAGTACTTC. Translating it yields CASSFAGAGGYEQYF.

This clone turned up a few times. The sample holds other DNA sequences that translate to the same CDR3. The chain has TRBV7-2 and TRBJ1-2; TRBD1 might be the D (5 bases). Germline assignment: CDR1 SGHTA and CDR2 FQGNSA. V was pared by 1 base and J by 5 bases, with 11 bases between. This CDR3 contains 14 residues. Here the CDR3 DNA reads TGTGCCAGCAGCTTAGATCGGGGGGGGTATGGCTACACCTTC. The encoded protein is CASSLDRGGYGYTF.

V is TRBV5-6 and J is TRBJ2-5, with 8 bases lining up with TRBD1. Per germline, CDR1 SGHDT and CDR2 YYEEEE. CDR3 length: 13 amino acids. V lost 4 bases, J lost 5 bases, and 4 bases stayed unmatched. As DNA, the CDR3 is TGTGCCAGCAGCCAGGGGGCGCGGGAGACCCAGTACTTC. As protein: CASSQGARETQYF.